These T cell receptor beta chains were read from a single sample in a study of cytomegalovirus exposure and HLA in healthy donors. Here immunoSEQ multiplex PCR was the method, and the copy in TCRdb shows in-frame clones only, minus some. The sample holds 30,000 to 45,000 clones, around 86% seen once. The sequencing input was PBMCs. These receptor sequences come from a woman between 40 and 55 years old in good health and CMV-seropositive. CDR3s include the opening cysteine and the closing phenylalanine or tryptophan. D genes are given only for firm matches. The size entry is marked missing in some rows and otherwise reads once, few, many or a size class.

CDR3: CASSPPVGNQPQHF; DNA: TGTGCCAGCTCACCCCCCGTAGGCAATCAGCCCCAGCATTTT; D: -; V: TRBV18; size: -; J: TRBJ1-5
CDR3: CASSSTGTGKEKLFF; DNA: TGTGCCAGCAGTTCCACCGGGACAGGGAAAGAAAAACTGTTTTTT; D: TRBD1; V: TRBV6-6; size: -; J: TRBJ1-4
CDR3: CASSDIQGEGTDTQYF; DNA: TGCGCCAGCAGTGATATCCAAGGGGAGGGCACAGATACGCAGTATTTT; D: -; V: TRBV10-1; size: -; J: TRBJ2-3
CDR3: CARSLIRQASMNTEAFF; DNA: TGTGCCAGAAGCTTGATACGACAGGCTTCCATGAACACTGAAGCTTTCTTT; D: -; V: TRBV5-3; size: -; J: TRBJ1-1
CDR3: CASSKRRGTGGTLSGANVLTF; DNA: TGTGCCAGCAGCAAAAGGAGGGGGACAGGCGGTACCCTCTCTGGGGCCAACGTCCTGACTTTC; D: -; V: TRBV21-1; size: -; J: TRBJ2-6
CDR3: CASSESLAGEDTQYF; DNA: TGTGCCAGCAGTGAAAGCCTAGCGGGGGAAGATACGCAGTATTTT; D: TRBD2; V: TRBV6-4; size: few; J: TRBJ2-3
CDR3: CASSKRAGPSYNSPLHF; DNA: TGTGCCAGCAGCAAAAGGGCAGGGCCCTCATATAATTCACCCCTCCACTTT; D: -; V: TRBV21-1; size: few; J: TRBJ1-6
CDR3: CSAGTGEGVYEQYF; DNA: TGCAGCGCAGGGACAGGGGAGGGAGTGTACGAGCAGTACTTC; D: TRBD1; V: TRBV29-1; size: -; J: TRBJ2-7
CDR3: CASSLHEDSYEQYF; DNA: TGTGCCAGCAGCTTACACGAGGACTCCTACGAGCAGTACTTC; D: -; V: TRBV7-7; size: -; J: TRBJ2-7
CDR3: CASSLAGRGDTQYF; DNA: TGTGCCAGCAGCTTGGCCGGGAGGGGAGATACGCAGTATTTT; D: TRBD2; V: TRBV5-5; size: -; J: TRBJ2-3
CDR3: CASSYAPTGSDSPLHF; DNA: TGTGCCAGCAGTTATGCTCCGACAGGATCTGATTCACCCCTCCACTTT; D: -; V: TRBV6-5; size: once; J: TRBJ1-6
CDR3: CASSSGTGGASHRNQPQHF; DNA: TGTGCCAGCAGCTCGGGGACAGGGGGCGCAAGCCATCGCAATCAGCCCCAGCATTTT; D: TRBD1; V: TRBV7-9; size: -; J: TRBJ1-5
CDR3: CASSLARDIMGEQYF; DNA: TGTGCCAGCAGCTTAGCCCGGGACATCATGGGGGAGCAGTACTTC; D: -; V: TRBV13; size: -; J: TRBJ2-7
CDR3: CASASGERGGAEMQYF; DNA: TGTGCCAGCGCATCTGGTGAGCGGGGGGGCGCGGAGATGCAGTATTTT; D: TRBD2; V: TRBV6-4; size: -; J: TRBJ2-3
CDR3: CASSLPPQGFSGNTIYF; DNA: TGTGCCAGTAGTCTGCCGCCTCAGGGATTTTCTGGAAACACCATATATTTT; D: -; V: TRBV19; size: -; J: TRBJ1-3
CDR3: CASSSRRQGLNYGYTF; DNA: TGCGCCAGCAGCTCCCGTCGTCAGGGACTGAACTATGGCTACACCTTC; D: -; V: TRBV4-1; size: few; J: TRBJ1-2
CDR3: CAVAGAREAFF; DNA: TGTGCCGTCGCGGGGGCCCGTGAAGCTTTCTTT; D: -; V: TRBV19; size: -; J: TRBJ1-1
CDR3: CASIPGARGAFF; DNA: TGCGCCAGCATTCCCGGGGCGCGGGGAGCTTTCTTT; D: -; V: TRBV23-1; size: -; J: TRBJ1-1
CDR3: CASSSRTGRREKLFF; DNA: TGTGCCAGCAGTTCAAGGACAGGGCGTCGTGAAAAACTGTTTTTT; D: TRBD1; V: TRBV6-5; size: -; J: TRBJ1-4
CDR3: CAISGSGVETQYF; DNA: TGTGCCATCAGTGGCTCAGGGGTCGAGACCCAGTACTTC; D: -; V: TRBV10-3; size: -; J: TRBJ2-5
CDR3: CASSLFSGGYTF; DNA: TGTGCCAGCAGCTTGTTTTCGGGGGGCTACACCTTC; D: -; V: TRBV5-8; size: few; J: TRBJ1-2
CDR3: CSGLSTGTSVSSGELFF; DNA: TGCAGCGGCCTATCGACCGGGACTAGCGTTTCATCCGGGGAGCTGTTTTTT; D: TRBD2; V: TRBV29-1; size: -; J: TRBJ2-2
CDR3: CASSLRLAGGQETQYF; DNA: TGTGCCAGCAGCCTCCGACTAGCGGGGGGCCAAGAGACCCAGTACTTC; D: TRBD2; V: TRBV5-6; size: -; J: TRBJ2-5
CDR3: CASSQEWGPTNEKLFF; DNA: TGCGCCAGCAGCCAAGAATGGGGGCCAACTAATGAAAAACTGTTTTTT; D: -; V: TRBV4-3; size: few; J: TRBJ1-4
CDR3: CASSLGRGSHEQYF; DNA: TGCGCCAGCAGCTTGGGTCGCGGGTCCCACGAGCAGTACTTC; D: -; V: TRBV5-1; size: once; J: TRBJ2-7
CDR3: CSSSINRGRGTGELFF; DNA: TGTTCCAGCAGCATTAACAGGGGGCGAGGAACCGGGGAGCTGTTTTTT; D: TRBD1; V: TRBV7-9; size: -; J: TRBJ2-2
CDR3: CASSYEGRNYGYTF; DNA: TGTGCCAGCAGTTACGAGGGCAGGAACTATGGCTACACCTTC; D: -; V: TRBV6-5; size: -; J: TRBJ1-2
CDR3: CASSASGGAGNEQFF; DNA: TGTGCCAGCAGTGCTAGCGGGGGGGCCGGCAATGAGCAGTTCTTC; D: TRBD2; V: TRBV6-4; size: -; J: TRBJ2-1
CDR3: CAISGSDRADTGELFF; DNA: TGTGCCATCAGCGGGTCGGACAGGGCTGACACCGGGGAGCTGTTTTTT; D: TRBD1; V: TRBV10-3; size: -; J: TRBJ2-2
CDR3: CASSQDPTGTRRSPLHF; DNA: TGCGCCAGCAGCCAAGATCCCACCGGGACAAGGCGGTCACCCCTCCACTTT; D: -; V: TRBV4-3; size: -; J: TRBJ1-6
CDR3: CASSSGTSGGSDTQYF; DNA: TGTGCCAGCAGTTCCGGGACTAGCGGGGGATCAGATACGCAGTATTTT; D: TRBD2; V: TRBV6-4; size: -; J: TRBJ2-3